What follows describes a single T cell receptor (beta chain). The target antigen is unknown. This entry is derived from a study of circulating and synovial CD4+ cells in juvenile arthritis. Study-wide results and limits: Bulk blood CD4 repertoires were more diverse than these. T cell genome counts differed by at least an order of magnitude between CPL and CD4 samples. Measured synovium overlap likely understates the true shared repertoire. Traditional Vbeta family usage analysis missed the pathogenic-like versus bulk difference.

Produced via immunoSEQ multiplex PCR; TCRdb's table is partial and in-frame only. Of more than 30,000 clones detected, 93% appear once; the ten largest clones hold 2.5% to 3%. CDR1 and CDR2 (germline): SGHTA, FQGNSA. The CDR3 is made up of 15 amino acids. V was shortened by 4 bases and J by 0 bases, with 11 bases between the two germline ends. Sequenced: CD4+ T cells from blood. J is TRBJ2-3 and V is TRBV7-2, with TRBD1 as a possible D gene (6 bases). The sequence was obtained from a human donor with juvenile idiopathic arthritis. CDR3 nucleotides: TGTGCCAGCAGCTCCTGGACAGAGAGCACAGATACGCAGTATTTT. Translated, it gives CASSSWTESTDTQYF.